This is a list of T cell receptor beta chains from one sample in a study of T cells in Graves' hyperthyroidism and ophthalmopathy. TCRdb reanalysed the multiplex PCR reads using MiXCR and keeps one entry per CDR3 protein. The profile shows fewer than 500,000 distinct CDR3 sequences, approximately 15% of them singletons. Material: blood. Every receptor here comes from a man aged 18 to 35 with Graves' ophthalmopathy. Each CDR3 is given with its conserved first and last residue. A D gene is named only where the DNA matches it firmly.

CDR3 | V | length | D
CASSRDLGNQPQHF | TRBV3-1 | 14 | .
CASRSTGAKNIQYF | TRBV5-6 | 14 | TRBD1
CASNLRWGAALLEQYF | TRBV5-5 | 16 | .
CASSPGDRWAEAFF | TRBV6-1 | 14 | .
CASSLDTGSYEQYF | TRBV7-7 | 14 | .
CASSSRQGGEQYF | TRBV11-3 | 13 | TRBD1
CASSEGRRAEAFF | TRBV3-1 | 13 | .
CASSIPGPNGKLFF | TRBV19 | 14 | .
CASSFSGTGAGMYF | TRBV27 | 14 | TRBD1
CASSGNDQPQHF | TRBV2 | 12 | .
CASSTRDSSSETQYF | TRBV6-2/TRBV6-3 | 15 | .
CASSHLGLAGGITGELFF | TRBV4-1 | 18 | TRBD2
CASSQGQGSTNYGYTF | TRBV11-2 | 16 | TRBD1
CASSLLWQGADYEQYF | TRBV28 | 16 | TRBD1
CASSRGASGRAADTQYF | TRBV7-9 | 17 | TRBD2
CASSSPGQGSTEAFF | TRBV2 | 15 | TRBD1
CSASGTSGSQIQETQYF | TRBV20-1 | 17 | TRBD2
CASSLVTGTGELFF | TRBV5-1 | 14 | .
CASSPGQGESDTQYF | TRBV27 | 15 | TRBD1
CASSSGGAAYNEQFF | TRBV10-1 | 15 | TRBD2
CASSYRGGQNNEQFF | TRBV10-1 | 15 | .
CASSLDRTGNTIYF | TRBV28 | 14 | .
CASSLSGSAEAFF | TRBV27 | 13 | .
CASRTSGRYNEQFF | TRBV27 | 14 | TRBD2
CASSEGRNNQPQHF | TRBV7-2 | 14 | .
CSAVLVGQLNQPQHF | TRBV20-1 | 15 | .
CASSINSANYGYTF | TRBV5-8 | 14 | .
CSATRGVAGGPRLFF | TRBV20-1 | 15 | TRBD2
CASSWGLFNEQFF | TRBV7-2 | 13 | .
CASSSTGAGGYTF | TRBV11-2 | 13 | TRBD1
CASSLEFGGYGYTF | TRBV7-9 | 14 | .
CSVGGQTIYEQYF | TRBV29-1 | 13 | .
CASSDRTGGAEQYF | TRBV6-1 | 14 | TRBD1
CASSLEARGVNNEQFF | TRBV7-6 | 16 | .
CASSIIPQDRAVEAFF | TRBV19 | 16 | TRBD1
CASTKGSAHTDTQYF | TRBV6-2/TRBV6-3 | 15 | .
CASSPGTGGGNTIYF | TRBV7-9 | 15 | TRBD1
CASSKGGQSTDTQYF | TRBV5-1 | 15 | .
CASGLLASGGADTQYF | TRBV12-5 | 16 | TRBD2
CATSRDTGTYQPQHF | TRBV15 | 15 | .
CASSYPSRGRDYNEQFF | TRBV6-2/TRBV6-3 | 17 | TRBD2
CASSLRGARGYTF | TRBV27 | 13 | .
CASRTTNGGRGGYTF | TRBV27 | 15 | .
CASSPRGVSGYTF | TRBV19 | 13 | .
CASSSQGLDGYTF | TRBV5-1 | 13 | .
CASSVIGTSTDTQYF | TRBV11-2 | 15 | .
CASSYTPGRQETQYF | TRBV6-5 | 15 | .
CAWSPTRNYGYTF | TRBV30 | 13 | .
CASSYPRLARYEQYF | TRBV6-5 | 15 | .
CSARSSGAGDGETQYF | TRBV20-1 | 16 | TRBD2
CASSPVDGTGSYEQYF | TRBV5-6 | 16 | .
CASSPGSGNTIYF | TRBV18 | 13 | .
CSASGQENTEAFF | TRBV29-1 | 13 | TRBD1
CASSYFSQNTGELFF | TRBV6-2/TRBV6-3 | 15 | .
CASSQGPGSGDTQYF | TRBV3-1 | 15 | .
CASSLGLGAGANYEQYF | TRBV11-1 | 17 | .
CASSLTQATNEKLFF | TRBV6-1 | 15 | .
CASSFRDRFTDTQYF | TRBV11-2 | 15 | .
CASSYRGGLAGDTGELFF | TRBV6-5 | 18 | TRBD2